A selection of T cell receptor beta chains follows, all from one sample in a study of T cells in Graves' hyperthyroidism and ophthalmopathy. MiXCR, run by TCRdb on the multiplex PCR reads, gives a single entry per CDR3 protein. The table includes fewer than 800,000 distinct CDR3 sequences, about 15% detected once. Material: blood. These receptor sequences come from a man between 18 and 29 years old with Graves' hyperthyroidism. CDR3s include the opening cysteine and the closing phenylalanine or tryptophan.

v_call cdr3_aa
TRBV24-1 CATSGSGQGSENIQYF
TRBV5-1 CASSLTGIPYNEQFF
TRBV5-1 CASSPRRRNTEAFF
TRBV29-1 CSVEDRPRLAGAESSYNEQFF
TRBV19 CASSTASAPNKEIDTGELFF
TRBV20-1 CSARETPGLADTQYF
TRBV10-3 CAIADWTGGNTEAFF
TRBV5-5 CASSLEVGNEQYF
TRBV5-1 CASSPPPGQYSYEQYF
TRBV28 CASSPHGNTIYF
TRBV20-1 CSASGAQETQYF
TRBV3-1 CASSPWTSGRSDEQFF
TRBV28 CASSFHTGGLDQPQHF
TRBV29-1 CSVGRGLNTEAFF
TRBV29-1 CSVGRTGDAFF
TRBV4-2 CASSRWGSGDYEQYF
TRBV28 CASSSLRAARFGTDTQYF
TRBV20-1 CSSDRVSGDEQFF
TRBV7-2 CASSLVALAVYNEQFF
TRBV27 CASSFMGGYGYTF
TRBV11-3 CASSFSGQESNEQFF
TRBV28 CASSKQVSTDTQYF
TRBV5-6 CASSLANGAANEKLFF
TRBV19 CASSTRGSGRRDGELFF